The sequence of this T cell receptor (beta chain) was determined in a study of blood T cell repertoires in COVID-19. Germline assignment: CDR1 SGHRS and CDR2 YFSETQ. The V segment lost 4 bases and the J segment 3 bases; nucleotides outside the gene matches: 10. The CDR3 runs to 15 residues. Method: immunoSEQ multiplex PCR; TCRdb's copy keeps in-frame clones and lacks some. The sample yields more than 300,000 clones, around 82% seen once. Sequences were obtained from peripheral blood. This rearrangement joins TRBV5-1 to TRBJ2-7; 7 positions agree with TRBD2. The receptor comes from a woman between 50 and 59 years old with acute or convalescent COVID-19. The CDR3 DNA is TGCGCCAGCAGCCAGCTGCGGGAGCAGAACTACGAGCAGTACTTC. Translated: CASSQLREQNYEQYF.